The 23 T cell receptor beta chains given below trace back to one sample, sequenced in a study of shared clonotypes between healthy human individuals. The assay was immunoSEQ multiplex PCR, and TCRdb's table has in-frame clones only and misses some. The sample has about 710,000 clones; about 80% are singletons. Specimen: memory CD4+ T cells sorted from blood. Subset noted: CD45RA-negative fraction. The receptors originated from a woman aged 30 to 39 in good health.

The chain joins TRBV20-1 to TRBJ2-1; D is unresolved. Germline CDR1 DFQATT, CDR2 SNEGSKA (reference sequence). CDR3 size: 10 residues. V was clipped by 3 bases and J by 10 bases, with 7 bases between them. The CDR3 reads CSARVYEQFF. Written as DNA, the CDR3 is TGCAGTGCTAGGGTGTACGAGCAGTTCTTC.

The chain carries TRBV4-1 and TRBJ2-3; 11 bases map to TRBD2. After removal of 1 base from V and 3 bases from J, the junction contained 6 bases not matched to a gene. Per the germline V gene, CDR1 is MGHRA and CDR2 is YSYEKL. The CDR3 spans 17 residues. The CDR3 reads CASSQGTSGSATDTQYF. CDR3 nucleotide sequence: TGCGCCAGCAGCCAAGGTACTAGCGGGAGTGCGACAGATACGCAGTATTTT.

In this sample, this clone turned up once. J is TRBJ2-3 and V is TRBV7-2, with D possibly matching TRBD2 (5 bases). Trimming left V 6 bases short and J 6 bases short, with 25 bases between. The CDR3 runs to 17 residues. Germline loops: CDR1 SGHTA, CDR2 FQGNSA. DNA of the CDR3: TGTGCCAGCAGTCTTAATGGAGCTAGCCGGAATCTGGATACGCAGTATTTT. Translated, it gives CASSLNGASRNLDTQYF.

This clone has more than one count but fewer than ten. The junction and the germline gene differ at one end; a read error may be behind it. The V and J genes are TRBV6-1 and TRBJ1-2; TRBD1 aligns across 8 bases. Per germline, CDR1 MNHNS and CDR2 SASEGT. The CDR3 length is 13 residues. CDR3: CASREDRGTWDTF. The CDR3 DNA reads as TGTGCCAGCAGGGAAGACAGGGGTACATGGGACACCTTC.

The chain carries TRBV7-3 and TRBJ1-1; D possibly corresponds to TRBD1 (5 bases). Per the germline V gene, CDR1 is SGHTA and CDR2 is FQGTGA. The V end lost 1 base, the J end lost 1 base, and 10 bases lay between the germline ends. The CDR3 sequence is 15 residues long. CDR3 DNA: TGTGCCAGCAGCTTAAAAGGGGCGGCGAACACTGAAGCTTTCTTT. Amino acids: CASSLKGAANTEAFF.

This chain connects TRBV14 to TRBJ2-3, with 8 bases identical to TRBD2. The CDR3 is 15 amino acids. V gave up 8 bases and J gave up 1 base; unmatched junction bases: 8. CDR1 SGHDN and CDR2 FVKESK come from the germline V gene. This CDR3 reads CASHSTSARTDTQYF. CDR3 DNA: TGTGCCAGCCATTCGACTAGCGCCCGCACAGATACGCAGTATTTT.

This clone occurred a few times. V is TRBV10-3 and J is TRBJ1-2; 7 bases agree with TRBD1. V dropped 4 bases and J dropped 11; count of bases not matched to a gene: 7. This CDR3 is built from 12 residues. Germline-derived CDR1 and CDR2 are ENHRY and SYGVKD. Here the CDR3 reads CAISGQGVEYTF. CDR3 DNA: TGTGCCATCAGTGGACAGGGAGTTGAGTACACCTTC.

The chain uses TRBV28 and TRBJ2-3; D is unresolved. From germline, CDR1 is MDHEN and CDR2 SYDVKM. The CDR3 covers 14 residues. V dropped 6 bases and J dropped 4 bases, with 14 bases sitting between them. The CDR3 loop is CASRVSDGADTQYF. For the CDR3, the DNA is TGTGCCAGCAGAGTCTCGGATGGCGCAGATACGCAGTATTTT. The whole variable domain, filled in from reference TRBV28 and TRBJ2-3, reads DVKVTQSSRYLVKRTGEKVFLECVQDMDHENMFWYRQDPGLGLRLIYFSYDVKMKEKGDIPEGYSVSREKKERFSLILESASTNQTSMYLCASRVSDGADTQYFGPGTRLTVL.

This clone was detected only a few times. The rearrangement uses TRBV28 and TRBJ2-1; 13 nucleotides line up with TRBD2. The CDR3 has 13 residues. With 7 bases clipped from V and 15 bases from J, the junction kept 9 bases outside the gene matches. The germline gives CDR1 MDHEN, CDR2 SYDVKM. This chain's CDR3 is CASTGLAGASWFF. In DNA form, the CDR3 reads TGTGCCAGCACTGGACTAGCGGGAGCAAGTTGGTTCTTC.

The chain recombines TRBV25-1 with TRBJ2-3; a weak D match, TRBD1 (6 bases). Per the germline V gene, CDR1 is MGHDK and CDR2 is SYGVNS. The CDR3 spans 17 residues. Trimming removed 3 bases from V and 0 bases from J, with 16 bases in between. The CDR3 sequence is CASSDPDRHDSTDTQYF. CDR3 nucleotide sequence: TGTGCCAGCAGTGACCCCGACAGGCACGATAGCACAGATACGCAGTATTTT. The complete variable domain, with remaining parts taken from reference TRBV25-1 and TRBJ2-3, reads EADIYQTPRYLVIGTGKKITLECSQTMGHDKMYWYQQDPGMELHLIHYSYGVNSTEKGDLSSESTVSRIRTEHFPLTLESARPSHTSQYLCASSDPDRHDSTDTQYFGPGTRLTVL.

The chain employs TRBV19 and TRBJ2-1, with 10 bases fitting TRBD1. V trimming: 3 bases; J trimming: 2 bases; junction bases outside the gene matches: 7. Germline V CDR1 and CDR2: LNHDA, SQIVND (reference sequence). This CDR3 has 17 amino acids. Written as DNA, the CDR3 is TGTGCCAGTAGTATCGCTGCCGGGACAGGGGCCTACAATGAGCAGTTCTTC. Encoded protein: CASSIAAGTGAYNEQFF.

The rearrangement links TRBV6-1 to TRBJ1-5; D gene unclear. This CDR3 is built from 17 residues. V was trimmed by 2 bases and J by 3 bases, leaving 17 bases between them. Germline V gene data show CDR1 as MNHNS and CDR2 as SASEGT. CDR3 sequence reads: CASSELHRQVPNQPQHF. CDR3 DNA: TGTGCCAGCAGTGAATTGCATAGACAAGTTCCCAATCAGCCCCAGCATTTT.

V and J are TRBV12-2 and TRBJ1-4; the table's D call of TRBD1 was not tested on the DNA. TRBV12-2 is described as a pseudogene. The CDR3 is made up of 15 amino acids. Here the CDR3 DNA reads TGTGCAAGTCGCTTATCACAGGGTTCTCGTCAAAAACTGTTTTTT. Translated, it gives CASRLSQGSRQKLFF.

This sequence joins TRBV7-2 and TRBJ1-3, with D possibly matching TRBD1 (5 bases). The V gene lost 5 bases and the J gene lost 2 bases, with 13 bases spanning the gap. In germline, CDR1 is SGHTA, CDR2 FQGNSA. There are 15 residues in the CDR3. The CDR3 here is CASSPPGHTGNTIYF. The CDR3 nucleotides are TGTGCCAGCAGCCCACCCGGACATACTGGAAACACCATATATTTT.

This sequence joins TRBV5-1 and TRBJ2-5; 9 nucleotides line up with TRBD1. Looked up from germline, CDR1 is SGHRS and CDR2 is YFSETQ. CDR3 length: 14 amino acids. After removal of 3 bases from V and 5 bases from J, the junction contained 5 bases not matched to a gene. DNA for the CDR3: TGCGCCAGCAGCTGGGGACAGGGACGGGAGACCCAGTACTTC. It translates to CASSWGQGRETQYF. The variable domain in full, with the rest retrieved from reference TRBV5-1 and TRBJ2-5, is KAGVTQTPRYLIKTRGQQVTLSCSPISGHRSVSWYQQTPGQGLQFLFEYFSETQRNKGNFPGRFSGRQFSNSRSEMNVSTLELGDSALYLCASSWGQGRETQYFGPGTRLLVL.

V gene TRBV6-1 combines with J gene TRBJ1-3; D call uncertain. This CDR3 contains 14 residues. Trimming cost V 4 bases and J 2 bases, with 9 bases left between them. CDR1 MNHNS and CDR2 SASEGT come from the germline V gene. Here the CDR3 DNA reads TGTGCCAGCAGTGTCTCAGGAGCTGGAAACACCATATATTTT. It yields the protein CASSVSGAGNTIYF.

The chain uses TRBV25-1 and TRBJ2-5; 7 nucleotides line up with TRBD2. Gene TRBJ2-7 matches the end of the DNA better, so the J call may be wrong. This CDR3 contains 15 residues. Germline V gene data show CDR1 as MGHDK and CDR2 as SYGVNS. The CDR3 nucleotides read TGTGCCAGCAGTGAACGCGGACTAGGAACCTACGAGCAGTACTTC. Amino acids: CASSERGLGTYEQYF.

This chain links TRBV18 with TRBJ2-7, with D perhaps TRBD1 or TRBD2 (5 bases each). The CDR3 totals 13 residues. Germline V CDR1 and CDR2: KGHSH, LQKENI. V shed 8 bases and J shed 2 bases, with 13 bases lying between them. DNA for the CDR3: TGTGCCAGCCGCCGGGACGGAACCTACGAGCAGTACTTC. As protein: CASRRDGTYEQYF.

J is TRBJ2-1 and V is TRBV4-1; 8 bases line up with TRBD2. The CDR3 is 17 amino acids. Germline lookup yields CDR1 MGHRA and CDR2 YSYEKL. After removal of 1 base from V and 5 bases from J, the junction contained 10 bases not matched to a gene. DNA for the CDR3: TGCGCCAGCAGCCAAGGAAGGGGGACTAGTGTCGACAATGAGCAGTTCTTC. Translation gives CASSQGRGTSVDNEQFF.

This clone was counted a few times. The chain combines TRBV6-6 with TRBJ2-7, with 11 bases lining up with TRBD1. Per germline, CDR1 MNHNY and CDR2 SVGAGI (reference sequence). The CDR3 totals 16 residues. J gave up 3 bases and V 2 bases, and 6 bases lay outside the gene matches. CDR3 bases: TGTGCCAGCAGTTACGCACCGGGACAGGGGGACTACGAGCAGTACTTC. As protein: CASSYAPGQGDYEQYF.

V gene TRBV7-2 combines with J gene TRBJ2-7; D perhaps matches TRBD2 (6 bases). Germline assignment: CDR1 SGHTA and CDR2 FQGNSA. The CDR3 is 13 amino acids. Trimming cost V 1 base and J 5 bases, with 9 bases left between them. CDR3 sequence: CASSLGRGNEQYF. The CDR3 region has the DNA TGTGCCAGCAGCTTAGGGAGGGGCAACGAGCAGTACTTC.

This chain links TRBV25-1 with TRBJ1-1; perhaps TRBD1 as D (5 bases). The ends were cut back, 9 bases at V and 1 base at J, with 15 bases in the middle. CDR3 length equals 14 residues. Germline CDR1 MGHDK, CDR2 SYGVNS. The CDR3 loop reads CASSGRDPNTEAFF. Written as DNA, the CDR3 is TGTGCCAGTTCGGGCAGGGACCCGAACACTGAAGCTTTCTTT.

This clone was detected ten times or more. The V gene is TRBV7-6, the J gene TRBJ2-3, with 9 bases lining up with TRBD2. Germline V lookup: CDR1 SGHVS, CDR2 FNYEAQ. The V and J ends lost 1 base and 5 bases, in that order; junction bases with no gene match: 1. The CDR3 has 14 residues. CDR3 protein: CASSLGLAVDTQYF. CDR3 nucleotide sequence: TGTGCCAGCAGCTTAGGACTAGCGGTAGATACGCAGTATTTT.